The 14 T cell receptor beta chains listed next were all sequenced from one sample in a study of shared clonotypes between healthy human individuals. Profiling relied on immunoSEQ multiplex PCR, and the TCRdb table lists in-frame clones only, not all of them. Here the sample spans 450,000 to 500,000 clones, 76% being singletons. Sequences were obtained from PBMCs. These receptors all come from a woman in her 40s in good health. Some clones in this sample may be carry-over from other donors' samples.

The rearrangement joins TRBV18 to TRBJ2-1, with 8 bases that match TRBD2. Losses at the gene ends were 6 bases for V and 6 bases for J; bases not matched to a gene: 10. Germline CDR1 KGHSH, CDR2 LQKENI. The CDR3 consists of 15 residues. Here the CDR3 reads CASSWQAGEINEQFF. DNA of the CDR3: TGTGCCAGCTCCTGGCAAGCGGGAGAGATCAATGAGCAGTTCTTC.

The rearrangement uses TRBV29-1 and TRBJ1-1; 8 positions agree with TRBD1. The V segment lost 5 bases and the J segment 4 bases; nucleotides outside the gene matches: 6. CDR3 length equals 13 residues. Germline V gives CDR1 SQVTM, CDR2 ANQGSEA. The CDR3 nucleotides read TGCAGCGTTACCGGCGACAGGGGCACTGAAGCTTTCTTT. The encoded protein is CSVTGDRGTEAFF.

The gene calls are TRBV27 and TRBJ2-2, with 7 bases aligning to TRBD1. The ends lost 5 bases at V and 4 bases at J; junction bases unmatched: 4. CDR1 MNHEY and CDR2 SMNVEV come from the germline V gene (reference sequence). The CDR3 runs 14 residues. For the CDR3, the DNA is TGTGCCAGCAGTCAGACAGGGTTCACCGGGGAGCTGTTTTTT. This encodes CASSQTGFTGELFF.

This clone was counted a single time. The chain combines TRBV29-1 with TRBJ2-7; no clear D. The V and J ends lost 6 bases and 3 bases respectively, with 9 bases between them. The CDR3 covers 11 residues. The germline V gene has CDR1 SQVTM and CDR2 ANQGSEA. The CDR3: CSVIQYYEQYF. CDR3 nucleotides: TGCAGCGTCATTCAATACTACGAGCAGTACTTC.

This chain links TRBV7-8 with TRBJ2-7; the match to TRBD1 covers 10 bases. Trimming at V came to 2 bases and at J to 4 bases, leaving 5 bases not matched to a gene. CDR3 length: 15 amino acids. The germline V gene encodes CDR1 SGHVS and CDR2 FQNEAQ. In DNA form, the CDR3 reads TGTGCCAGCAGCTTACGACAGGGGGCTTTGTACGAGCAGTACTTC. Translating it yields CASSLRQGALYEQYF.

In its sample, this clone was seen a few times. The CDR3 coding sequence is TGTGCCAGTAGTGACAGTTGGGCCAATCAGCCCCAGCATTTT. Its translation: CASSDSWANQPQHF. The V and J genes are TRBV19 and TRBJ1-5, with D tentatively TRBD1 (5 bases). V lost 5 bases and J 3 bases, leaving 11 bases between the germline ends. CDR3 length: 14 amino acids. The germline V gene encodes CDR1 LNHDA and CDR2 SQIVND (reference sequence).

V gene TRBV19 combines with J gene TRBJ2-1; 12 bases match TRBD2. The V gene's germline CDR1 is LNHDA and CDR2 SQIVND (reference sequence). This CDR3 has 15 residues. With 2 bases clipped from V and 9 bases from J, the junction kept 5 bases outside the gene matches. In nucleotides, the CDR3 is TGTGCCAGTAGTATACTAGCGGGAGGGCCCGGTGAGCAGTTCTTC. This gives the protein CASSILAGGPGEQFF.

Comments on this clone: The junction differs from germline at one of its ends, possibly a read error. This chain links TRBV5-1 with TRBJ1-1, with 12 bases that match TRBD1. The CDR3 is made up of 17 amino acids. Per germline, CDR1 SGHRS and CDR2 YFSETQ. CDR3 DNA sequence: TGCGCCAGCAACTTGGTCGGGACAGGGGGCGCAGGTGCTGAAGCTTTCTTT. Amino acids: CASNLVGTGGAGAEAFF.

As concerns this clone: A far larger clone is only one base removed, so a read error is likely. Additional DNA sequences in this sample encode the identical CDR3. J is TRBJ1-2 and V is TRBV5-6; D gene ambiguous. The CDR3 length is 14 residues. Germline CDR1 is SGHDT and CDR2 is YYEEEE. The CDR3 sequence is CASSLGPGWSGYTF. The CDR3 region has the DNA TGTGCCAGCAGCTTGGGCCCGGGTTGGAGTGGCTACACTTTC.

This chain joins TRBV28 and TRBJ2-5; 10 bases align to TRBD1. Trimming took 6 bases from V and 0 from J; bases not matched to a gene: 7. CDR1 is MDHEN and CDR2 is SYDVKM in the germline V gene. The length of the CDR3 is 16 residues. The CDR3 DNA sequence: TGTGCCAGCAGCCTCCGGACAGGGGGGAACCAAGAGACCCAGTACTTC. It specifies CASSLRTGGNQETQYF.

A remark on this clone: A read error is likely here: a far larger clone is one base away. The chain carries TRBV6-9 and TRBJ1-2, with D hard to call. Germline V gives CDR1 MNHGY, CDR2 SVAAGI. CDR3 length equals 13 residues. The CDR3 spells CASSPSPNYGYTF. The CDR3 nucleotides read TGTGCCAGCAGTCCTTCTCCCAACTACGGCTACACCTTC.

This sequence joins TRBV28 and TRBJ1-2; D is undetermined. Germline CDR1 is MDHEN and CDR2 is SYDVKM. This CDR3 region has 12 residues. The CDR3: CVGSFGVDGYTF. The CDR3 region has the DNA TGTGTCGGCAGTTTCGGGGTTGATGGCTACACCTTC.

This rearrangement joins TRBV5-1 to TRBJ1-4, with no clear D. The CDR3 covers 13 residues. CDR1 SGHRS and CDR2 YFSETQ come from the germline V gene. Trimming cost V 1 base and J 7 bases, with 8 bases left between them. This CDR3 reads CASSLNYFEKLFF. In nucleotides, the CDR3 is TGCGCCAGCAGCTTGAACTATTTTGAAAAACTGTTTTTT.

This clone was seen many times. CDR3 loop: CASSVAISTDTQYF. For the CDR3, the DNA is TGTGCCAGCAGCGTAGCGATTAGCACAGATACGCAGTATTTT. V and J are TRBV9 and TRBJ2-3; D uncertain. Trimming shortened V by 0 bases and J by 0 bases, and 5 bases separated the two germline ends. The CDR3 length is 14 residues. In germline, CDR1 is SGDLS, CDR2 YYNGEE.